This T cell receptor (beta chain) stems from a study of somatic mutations in cytotoxic T cells in rheumatoid arthritis. Method: immunoSEQ multiplex PCR; TCRdb's copy keeps in-frame clones and lacks some. The table shows 15,000 to 20,000 clones, with roughly 80% occurring only once. Study-level findings and limits: For CD8+ T-cell clonality, rheumatoid arthritis patients and age-matched healthy controls did not differ significantly. A single CD8+ clone exceeded 20% of CD8+ cells in about an eighth of the roughly 65 patients.

About this clone itself: Its target is unknown. The conserved phenylalanine or tryptophan is not found at the CDR3 terminus, so this likely reflects a read error.

The sequencing sample was made of CD8+ T cells sorted from blood. The sequence derives from an adult with rheumatoid arthritis.

The DNA of the CDR3 is TGTGCCAGCAGCGACCGGGACACCCAGTCGGGGCTTTATGGCTACACCCTC. Translation: CASSDRDTQSGLYGYTL. V usage is TRBV13 and J usage is TRBJ1-2, with D perhaps matching TRBD1 (6 bases). The germline CDR1 and CDR2 sequences are PRHDT and FYEKMQ (reference sequence). This CDR3 comprises 17 residues. Trimming pared 5 bases from V and 5 bases from J, leaving 24 bases between.